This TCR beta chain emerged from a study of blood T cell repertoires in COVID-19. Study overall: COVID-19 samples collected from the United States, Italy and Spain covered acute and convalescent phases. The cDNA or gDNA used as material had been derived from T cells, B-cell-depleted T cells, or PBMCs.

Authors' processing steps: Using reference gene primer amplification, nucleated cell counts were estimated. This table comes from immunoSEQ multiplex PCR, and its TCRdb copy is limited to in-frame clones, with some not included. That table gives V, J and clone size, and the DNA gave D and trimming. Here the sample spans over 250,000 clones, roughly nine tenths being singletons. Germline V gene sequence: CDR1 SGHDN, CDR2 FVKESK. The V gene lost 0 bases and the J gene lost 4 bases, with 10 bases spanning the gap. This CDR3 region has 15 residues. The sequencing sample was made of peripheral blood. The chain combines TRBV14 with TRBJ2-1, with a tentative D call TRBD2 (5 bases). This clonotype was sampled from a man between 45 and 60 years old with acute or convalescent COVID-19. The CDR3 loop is CASSQEEDGYNEQFF. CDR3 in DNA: TGTGCCAGCAGCCAAGAGGAGGACGGTTACAATGAGCAGTTCTTC.